Listed here are 8 T cell receptor beta chains from one sample, sequenced in a study of T cells in Graves' hyperthyroidism and ophthalmopathy. Template material for amplifying TCR beta CDR3 regions consisted of RNA transcripts. The HTBI primer set served for first-round RT-PCR of the TCR CDR3. Each CDR3 protein gets one entry after TCRdb re-called the multiplex PCR reads with MiXCR. The table shows some 350,000 distinct CDR3 sequences, with 20% to 25% occurring only once. What was sequenced was blood. Receptor source: a man aged 50-60 years with Graves' hyperthyroidism.

In this sample, this clonotype turned up a few times. The chain combines TRBV6-1 with TRBJ2-1, with 12 bases that match TRBD2. CDR1 and CDR2 from the germline V gene are MNHNS and SASEGT. This CDR3 has 14 amino acids. Losses at the gene ends were 6 bases for V and 8 bases for J; bases not matched to a gene: 5. The CDR3 here is CASSSTSGRYEQFF. In DNA form, the CDR3 reads TGTGCCAGCAGCTCGACTAGCGGGAGATATGAGCAGTTCTTC.

With regard to this clonotype: At one of its ends the junction is not consistent with the germline gene, which may arise from a read error. The chain employs TRBV13 and TRBJ1-1; a weak D match, TRBD1 (6 bases). CDR1 and CDR2 from the germline V gene are PRHDT and FYEKMQ (reference sequence). This CDR3 is built from 14 residues. CDR3 protein: CASTLRGAGTEAFF. CDR3 nucleotide sequence: TGTGCCAGCACCTTACGGGGGGCCGGCACTGAAGCTTTCTTT.

This clonotype was counted ten times or more. V usage is TRBV2 and J usage is TRBJ1-1, with D uncertain. Per germline, CDR1 SNHLY and CDR2 FYNNEI. The CDR3 sequence is 15 residues long. V was clipped by 2 bases and J by 4 bases, with 14 bases between them. This chain's CDR3 is CASSERVGIATEAFF. The CDR3, as DNA: TGTGCCAGCAGTGAAAGGGTAGGGATTGCCACTGAAGCTTTCTTT.

The chain joins TRBV12-3 or TRBV12-4 to TRBJ1-2; TRBD1 is a possible D gene (6 bases). The V and J ends lost 6 bases and 4 bases respectively, with 15 bases between them. CDR3 size: 14 residues. This chain's CDR3 is CASRRATGIYGYTF. The CDR3 region has the DNA TGTGCCAGCAGAAGAGCAACAGGGATCTATGGCTACACCTTC.

The J gene is TRBJ1-2, the V gene TRBV3-1; D uncertain. V gave up 2 bases and J gave up 4 bases, with 5 bases separating them. The CDR3 covers 12 residues. Germline V gene sequence: CDR1 LGHDT, CDR2 YNNKEL (reference sequence). The CDR3 reads CASSQRIYGYTF. CDR3 nucleotides: TGTGCCAGCAGCCAACGCATCTATGGCTACACCTTC.

This clonotype was detected ten times or more. J is TRBJ2-1 and V is TRBV3-1, with 10 bases identical to TRBD2. Trimming cost V 4 bases and J 8 bases; bases outside gene matches: 17. The germline CDR1 and CDR2 sequences are LGHDT and YNNKEL (reference sequence). The length of the CDR3 is 18 residues. The CDR3 sequence is CASSLPKLAGVGGHEQFF. The CDR3 region has the DNA TGTGCCAGCAGCCTGCCGAAGCTAGCGGGAGTGGGTGGGCATGAGCAGTTCTTC.

This clonotype appeared a few times. The rearrangement joins TRBV11-1 to TRBJ2-2, with D perhaps TRBD1 (6 bases). Trimming removed 7 bases from V and 1 base from J, with 13 bases in between. The CDR3 contains 15 residues. Germline values: CDR1 SGHAT, CDR2 FQDESV (reference sequence). As DNA, the CDR3 is TGTGCCAGCACCCGAACAGGGAGGAACACCGGGGAGCTGTTTTTT. Its translation: CASTRTGRNTGELFF.

This clonotype was observed at least ten times. This chain joins TRBV12-3 or TRBV12-4 and TRBJ2-1, with D possibly TRBD1 on 5 matching bases. The CDR3 is 17 residues long. V was shortened by 6 bases and J by 0 bases, with 18 bases between the two germline ends. CDR3 in DNA: TGTGCCAGCAGACCGACAGTCGGGCCCTCCTCCTACAATGAGCAGTTCTTC. Protein product: CASRPTVGPSSYNEQFF.